The 8 T cell receptor beta chains presented below share a single source sample, sequenced in a study of T cells in Graves' hyperthyroidism and ophthalmopathy. TCR beta CDR3 regions were amplified from RNA. Primed by the HTBI set, a first-round RT-PCR was run on the TCR CDR3. TCRdb ran MiXCR on the multiplex PCR reads and lists one entry per CDR3 protein. This table has almost 600,000 distinct CDR3 sequences, about 14% appearing once. Material for sequencing was blood. These receptor sequences come from a young woman with Graves' hyperthyroidism that later progressed to Graves' ophthalmopathy.

This clonotype was found many times. This chain joins TRBV30 and TRBJ1-1; a possible D gene is TRBD1 (5 bases). This CDR3 is 13 amino acids long. CDR1 GTSNPN and CDR2 SVGIG come from the germline V gene (reference sequence). V lost 0 bases, J lost 1 base, and 6 bases lay in between. CDR3 region: CAWSVGQNTEAFF. The CDR3 DNA follows: TGTGCCTGGAGTGTAGGACAGAACACTGAAGCTTTCTTT. Variable domain in full (rest from reference TRBV30 and TRBJ1-1): SQTIHQWPATLVQPVGSPLSLECTVEGTSNPNLYWYRQAAGRGLQLLFYSVGIGQISSEVPQNLSASRPQDRQFILSSKKLLLSDSGFYLCAWSVGQNTEAFFGQGTRLTVV.

The chain joins TRBV5-1 to TRBJ2-2; 15 bases agree with TRBD2. After removal of 4 bases from V and 4 bases from J, the junction contained 14 bases not matched to a gene. The CDR3 extends over 20 amino acids. Germline assignment: CDR1 SGHRS and CDR2 YFSETQ. The CDR3 region is CASSPGLLGLAGGPTGELFF. CDR3 DNA sequence: TGCGCCAGCAGCCCAGGCCTATTGGGACTAGCGGGAGGACCCACCGGGGAGCTGTTTTTT. Using reference TRBV5-1 and TRBJ2-2 for the parts outside the CDR3, the full variable domain is KAGVTQTPRYLIKTRGQQVTLSCSPISGHRSVSWYQQTPGQGLQFLFEYFSETQRNKGNFPGRFSGRQFSNSRSEMNVSTLELGDSALYLCASSPGLLGLAGGPTGELFFGEGSRLTVL.

This clonotype was seen at least ten times. The V call is TRBV24-1, the J call TRBJ2-1; D gene ambiguous. The V gene lost 4 bases and the J gene lost 8 bases, with 11 bases spanning the gap. The germline V gene encodes CDR1 KGHDR and CDR2 SFDVKD. This CDR3 region has 13 residues. CDR3 in DNA: TGTGCCACCAGTGACTCTCTAGGCGATGAGCAGTTCTTC. Encoded protein: CATSDSLGDEQFF.

This clonotype appeared a few times. The genes are TRBV29-1 and TRBJ2-7; tentative D call: TRBD1 (6 bases). V shed 6 bases and J shed 0 bases, with 12 bases lying between them. From germline, CDR1 is SQVTM and CDR2 ANQGSEA. CDR3 length: 13 residues. In DNA, the CDR3 is TGCAGCGTAAGACAGGCCAGCTCCTACGAGCAGTACTTC. It encodes CSVRQASSYEQYF.

This clonotype was seen many times. CDR3 loop: CASSQAVGQFGGYTF. The CDR3 region has the DNA TGTGCCAGCAGCCAAGCGGTGGGGCAATTTGGTGGCTACACCTTC. V gene TRBV3-1 combines with J gene TRBJ1-2; TRBD1 might be the D (5 bases). V lost 1 base and J 7 bases, leaving 16 bases between the germline ends. CDR3 length equals 15 residues. Germline V gives CDR1 LGHDT, CDR2 YNNKEL (reference sequence).

The sample holds many counts of this clonotype. The rearrangement uses TRBV20-1 and TRBJ1-4; 10 nucleotides match TRBD1. Germline V gives CDR1 DFQATT, CDR2 SNEGSKA (reference sequence). V shed 0 bases, J shed 3 bases, and the junction held 4 bases outside the gene matches. The CDR3 spans 16 residues. The CDR3 loop is CSARDQGQGSNEKLFF. CDR3 nucleotide sequence: TGCAGTGCTAGAGATCAGGGACAGGGGTCTAATGAAAAACTGTTTTTT.

This clonotype was seen at least ten times. This chain links TRBV9 with TRBJ1-1; D is unclear. The CDR3 length is 14 residues. V shed 1 base and J shed 5 bases, with 12 bases lying between them. CDR1 is SGDLS and CDR2 is YYNGEE in the germline V gene. The CDR3 sequence is CASSVNLGGTEAFF. Here the CDR3 DNA reads TGTGCCAGCAGCGTAAATCTGGGAGGTACTGAAGCTTTCTTT.

This clonotype occurred many times. This rearrangement joins TRBV7-9 to TRBJ2-7; 11 bases fit TRBD2. The CDR3 spans 14 residues. Losses at the gene ends were 5 bases for V and 4 bases for J; bases not matched to a gene: 4. Germline loops: CDR1 SEHNR, CDR2 FQNEAQ (reference sequence). CDR3 in amino acids: CASSPSSGRYEQYF. CDR3 in DNA: TGTGCCAGCAGCCCCTCTAGCGGGAGGTACGAGCAGTACTTC.